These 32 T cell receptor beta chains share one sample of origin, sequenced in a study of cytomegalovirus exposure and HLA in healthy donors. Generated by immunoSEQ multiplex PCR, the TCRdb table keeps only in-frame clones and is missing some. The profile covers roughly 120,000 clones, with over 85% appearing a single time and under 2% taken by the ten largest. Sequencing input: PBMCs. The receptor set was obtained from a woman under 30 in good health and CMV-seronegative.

The CDR3 reads CASSFGGQGSTGELFF. In DNA, the CDR3 is TGTGCCAGCAGCTTTGGCGGACAGGGGTCCACCGGGGAGCTGTTTTTT. The chain combines TRBV7-9 with TRBJ2-2; 9 bases line up with TRBD1. The CDR3 is made up of 16 amino acids. Per germline, CDR1 SEHNR and CDR2 FQNEAQ (reference sequence). Trimming at V came to 3 bases and at J to 4 bases, leaving 6 bases not matched to a gene.

CDR3: CASSQGAGTDTQYF. In nucleotides, the CDR3 is TGCGCCAGCAGCCAAGGAGCGGGAACAGATACGCAGTATTTT. This chain links TRBV4-1 with TRBJ2-3, with 7 bases lining up with TRBD2. The V gene end was trimmed by 1 base and the J gene end by 3 bases; junction bases not matched to a gene: 1. The germline V gene has CDR1 MGHRA and CDR2 YSYEKL. This CDR3 contains 14 residues.

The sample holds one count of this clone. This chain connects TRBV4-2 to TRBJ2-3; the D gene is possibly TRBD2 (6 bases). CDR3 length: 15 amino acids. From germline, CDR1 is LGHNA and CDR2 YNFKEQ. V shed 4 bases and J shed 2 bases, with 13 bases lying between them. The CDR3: CASSPAAGYTDTQYF. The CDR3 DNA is TGTGCCAGCAGCCCTGCGGCGGGGTACACAGATACGCAGTATTTT.

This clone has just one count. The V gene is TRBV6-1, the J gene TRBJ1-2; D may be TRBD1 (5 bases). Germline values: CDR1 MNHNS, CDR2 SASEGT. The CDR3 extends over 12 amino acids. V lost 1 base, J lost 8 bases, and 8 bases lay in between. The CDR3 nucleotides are TGTGCCAGCAGTGAAGAAGGGGTCGGCTACACCTTC. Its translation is CASSEEGVGYTF.

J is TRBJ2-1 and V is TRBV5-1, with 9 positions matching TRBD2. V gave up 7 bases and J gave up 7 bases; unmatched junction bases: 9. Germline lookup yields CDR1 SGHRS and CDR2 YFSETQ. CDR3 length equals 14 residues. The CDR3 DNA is TGCGCCAGCGGAAGGACTAGCGCGGGGAATGAGCAGTTCTTC. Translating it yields CASGRTSAGNEQFF.

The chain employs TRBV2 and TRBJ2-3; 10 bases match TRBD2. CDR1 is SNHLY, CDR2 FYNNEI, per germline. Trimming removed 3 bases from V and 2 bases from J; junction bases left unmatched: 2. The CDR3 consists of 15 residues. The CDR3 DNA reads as TGTGCCAGCAGTGAGCTAGCGGGAGCCACAGATACGCAGTATTTT. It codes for CASSELAGATDTQYF.

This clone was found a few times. The CDR3 bases are TGTGCCAGCAGTCACAGGTTTCAGCCCCAGCATTTT. Amino acid sequence: CASSHRFQPQHF. The genes are TRBV28 and TRBJ1-5; D is possibly TRBD1 (5 bases). Germline values: CDR1 MDHEN, CDR2 SYDVKM. This CDR3 contains 12 residues. With 5 bases removed from V and 6 bases from J, the gap between germline ends came to 8 bases.

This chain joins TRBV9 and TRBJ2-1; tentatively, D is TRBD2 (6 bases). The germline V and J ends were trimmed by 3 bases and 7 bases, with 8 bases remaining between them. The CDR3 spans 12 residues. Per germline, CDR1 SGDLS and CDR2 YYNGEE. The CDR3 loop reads CASSGGVNEQFF. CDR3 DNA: TGTGCCAGCAGCGGGGGGGTAAATGAGCAGTTCTTC.

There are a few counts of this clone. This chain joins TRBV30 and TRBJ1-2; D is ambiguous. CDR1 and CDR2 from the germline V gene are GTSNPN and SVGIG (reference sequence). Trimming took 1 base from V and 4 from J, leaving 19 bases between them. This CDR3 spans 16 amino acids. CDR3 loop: CAWSGINQAVPYGYTF. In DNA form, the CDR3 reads TGTGCCTGGAGTGGTATTAATCAGGCAGTCCCCTATGGCTACACCTTC.

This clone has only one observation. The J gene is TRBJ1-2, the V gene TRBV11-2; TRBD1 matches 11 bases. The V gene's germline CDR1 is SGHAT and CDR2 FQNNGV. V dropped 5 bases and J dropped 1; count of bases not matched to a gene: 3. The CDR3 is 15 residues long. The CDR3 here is CASSIGTGGNYGYTF. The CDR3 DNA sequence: TGTGCCAGCAGCATCGGGACAGGGGGTAACTATGGCTACACCTTC.

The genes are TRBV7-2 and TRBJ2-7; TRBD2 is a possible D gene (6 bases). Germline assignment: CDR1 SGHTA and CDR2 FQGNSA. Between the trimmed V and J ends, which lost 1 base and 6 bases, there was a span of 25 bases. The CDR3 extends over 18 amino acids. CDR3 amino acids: CASSLGLGNPKVLSEQYF. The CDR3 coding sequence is TGTGCCAGCAGCTTAGGACTAGGCAACCCAAAGGTCCTCAGCGAGCAGTACTTC.

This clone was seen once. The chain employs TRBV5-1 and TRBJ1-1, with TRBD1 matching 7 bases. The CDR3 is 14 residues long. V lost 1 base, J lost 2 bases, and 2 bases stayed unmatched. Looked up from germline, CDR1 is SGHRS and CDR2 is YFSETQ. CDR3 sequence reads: CASSLTGVNTEAFF. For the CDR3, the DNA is TGCGCCAGCAGCTTGACAGGGGTAAACACTGAAGCTTTCTTT.

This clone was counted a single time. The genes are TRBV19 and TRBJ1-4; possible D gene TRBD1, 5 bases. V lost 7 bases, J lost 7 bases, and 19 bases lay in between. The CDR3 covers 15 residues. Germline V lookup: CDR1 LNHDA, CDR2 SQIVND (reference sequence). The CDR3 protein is CASTPVGREGEKLFF. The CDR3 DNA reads TGTGCCAGTACCCCAGTGGGCAGGGAGGGTGAAAAACTGTTTTTT.

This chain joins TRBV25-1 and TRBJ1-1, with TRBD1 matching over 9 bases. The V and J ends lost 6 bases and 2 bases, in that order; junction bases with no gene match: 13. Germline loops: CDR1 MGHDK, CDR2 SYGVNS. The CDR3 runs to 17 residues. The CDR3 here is CASRPTPGQGYNTEAFF. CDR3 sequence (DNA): TGTGCCAGCAGGCCTACGCCGGGACAGGGCTACAACACTGAAGCTTTCTTT.

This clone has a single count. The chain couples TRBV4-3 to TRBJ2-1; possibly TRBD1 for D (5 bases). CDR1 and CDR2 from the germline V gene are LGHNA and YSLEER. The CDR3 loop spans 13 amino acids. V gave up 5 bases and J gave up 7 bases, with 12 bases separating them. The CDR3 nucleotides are TGCGCCAGCAGCTTAGGGGTTGGGAATGAGCAGTTCTTC. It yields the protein CASSLGVGNEQFF.

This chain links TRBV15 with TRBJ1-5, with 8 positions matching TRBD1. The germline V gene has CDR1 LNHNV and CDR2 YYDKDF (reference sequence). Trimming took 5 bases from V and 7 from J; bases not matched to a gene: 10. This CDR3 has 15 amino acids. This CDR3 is CATSSYLTGEQPQHF. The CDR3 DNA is TGTGCCACCAGCTCCTACCTGACAGGGGAACAGCCCCAGCATTTT.

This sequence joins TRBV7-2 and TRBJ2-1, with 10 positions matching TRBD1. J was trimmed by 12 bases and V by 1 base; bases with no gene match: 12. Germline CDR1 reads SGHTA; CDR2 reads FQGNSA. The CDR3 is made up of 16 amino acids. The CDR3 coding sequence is TGTGCCAGCAGCTTAGACCGGGACAGGGGCCCTTTGGGGCAGTTCTTC. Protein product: CASSLDRDRGPLGQFF.

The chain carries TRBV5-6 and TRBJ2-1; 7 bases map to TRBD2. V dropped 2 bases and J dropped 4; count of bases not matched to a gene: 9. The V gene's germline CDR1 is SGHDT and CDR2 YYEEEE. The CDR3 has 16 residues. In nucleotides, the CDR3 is TGTGCCAGCAGCTTTCAAATAGGGGACTATTACAATGAGCAGTTCTTC. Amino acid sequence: CASSFQIGDYYNEQFF.

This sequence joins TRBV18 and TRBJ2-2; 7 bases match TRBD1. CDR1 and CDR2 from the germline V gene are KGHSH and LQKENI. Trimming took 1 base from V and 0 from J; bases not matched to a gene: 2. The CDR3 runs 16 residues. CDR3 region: CASSPQGATNTGELFF. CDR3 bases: TGTGCCAGCTCACCACAGGGGGCTACGAACACCGGGGAGCTGTTTTTT. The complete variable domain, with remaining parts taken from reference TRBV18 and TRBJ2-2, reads NAGVMQNPRHLVRRRGQEARLRCSPMKGHSHVYWYRQLPEEGLKFMVYLQKENIIDESGMPKERFSAEFPKEGPSILRIQQVVRGDSAAYFCASSPQGATNTGELFFGEGSRLTVL.

The CDR3 spells CASTAGGDEQFF. The CDR3 bases are TGTGCCAGCACAGCGGGAGGAGATGAGCAGTTCTTC. V is TRBV2 and J is TRBJ2-1, with 9 bases matching TRBD2. V was pared by 7 bases and J by 8 bases, with 3 bases of the junction left unmatched. The CDR3 extends over 12 amino acids. The V gene's germline CDR1 is SNHLY and CDR2 FYNNEI.

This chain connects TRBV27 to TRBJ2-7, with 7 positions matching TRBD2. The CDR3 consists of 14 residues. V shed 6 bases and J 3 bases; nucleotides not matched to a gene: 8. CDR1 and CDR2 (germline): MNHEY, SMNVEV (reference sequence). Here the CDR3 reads CASSLIAGVYEQYF. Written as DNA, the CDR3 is TGTGCCAGCAGCCTAATCGCGGGAGTCTACGAGCAGTACTTC.

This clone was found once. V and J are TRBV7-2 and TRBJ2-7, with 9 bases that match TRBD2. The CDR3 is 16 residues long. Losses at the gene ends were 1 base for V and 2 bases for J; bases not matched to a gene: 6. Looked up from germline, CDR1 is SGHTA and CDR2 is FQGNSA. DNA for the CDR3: TGTGCCAGCAGCTTAGTAGGCGGGAGGGGTGCCTACGAGCAGTACTTC. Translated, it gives CASSLVGGRGAYEQYF.

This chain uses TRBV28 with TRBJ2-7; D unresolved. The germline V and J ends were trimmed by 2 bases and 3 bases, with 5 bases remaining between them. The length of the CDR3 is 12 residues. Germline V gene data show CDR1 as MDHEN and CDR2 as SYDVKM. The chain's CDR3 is CASSLPGYEQYF. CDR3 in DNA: TGTGCCAGCAGTTTACCAGGCTACGAGCAGTACTTC.

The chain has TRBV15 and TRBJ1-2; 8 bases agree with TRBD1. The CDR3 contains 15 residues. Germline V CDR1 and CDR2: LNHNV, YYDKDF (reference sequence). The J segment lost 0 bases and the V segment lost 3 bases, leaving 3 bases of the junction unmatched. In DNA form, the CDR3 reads TGTGCCACCAGCAGTCCGGGACAGGCTAACTATGGCTACACCTTC. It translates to CATSSPGQANYGYTF.

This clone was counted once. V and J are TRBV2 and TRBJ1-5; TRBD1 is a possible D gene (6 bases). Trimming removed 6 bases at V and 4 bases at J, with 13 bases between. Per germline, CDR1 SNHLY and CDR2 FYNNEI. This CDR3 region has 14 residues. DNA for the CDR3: TGTGCCAGCAGGAACCAGGGGAGTAATCAGCCCCAGCATTTT. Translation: CASRNQGSNQPQHF.

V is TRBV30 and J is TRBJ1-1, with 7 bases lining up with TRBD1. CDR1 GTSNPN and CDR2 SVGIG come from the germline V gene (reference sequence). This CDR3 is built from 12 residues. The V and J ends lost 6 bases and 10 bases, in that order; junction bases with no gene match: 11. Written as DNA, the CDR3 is TGTGCCTGTGGACAGGACTTTGTGGGAGCTTTCTTT. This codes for CACGQDFVGAFF.

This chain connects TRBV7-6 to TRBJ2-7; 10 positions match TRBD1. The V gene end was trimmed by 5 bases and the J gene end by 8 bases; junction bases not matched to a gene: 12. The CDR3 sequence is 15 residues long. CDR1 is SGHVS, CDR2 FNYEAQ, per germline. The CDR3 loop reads CASSHPGTGASQQYF. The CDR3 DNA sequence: TGTGCCAGCAGCCACCCCGGGACAGGGGCGTCACAGCAGTACTTC.

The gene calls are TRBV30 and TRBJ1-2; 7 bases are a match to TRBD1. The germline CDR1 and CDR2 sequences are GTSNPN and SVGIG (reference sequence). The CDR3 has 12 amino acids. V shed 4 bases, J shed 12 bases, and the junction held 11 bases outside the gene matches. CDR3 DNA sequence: TGTGCCTGGATAAGTCGACAGGGTGTCCACACCTTC. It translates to CAWISRQGVHTF.

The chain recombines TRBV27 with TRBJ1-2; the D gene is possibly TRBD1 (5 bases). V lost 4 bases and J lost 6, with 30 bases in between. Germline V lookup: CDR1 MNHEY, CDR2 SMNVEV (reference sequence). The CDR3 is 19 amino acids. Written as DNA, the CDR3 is TGTGCCAGCAGTTCCGAGGTGTGGCAGGGCGTACTGGGAATCCATGGCTACACCTTC. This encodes CASSSEVWQGVLGIHGYTF.

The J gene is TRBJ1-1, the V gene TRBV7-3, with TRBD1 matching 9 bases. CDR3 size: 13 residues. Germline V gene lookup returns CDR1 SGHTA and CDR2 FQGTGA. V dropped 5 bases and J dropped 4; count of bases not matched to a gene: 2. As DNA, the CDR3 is TGTGCCAGCAGCAGGGACAGGGCCACTGAAGCTTTCTTT. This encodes CASSRDRATEAFF.

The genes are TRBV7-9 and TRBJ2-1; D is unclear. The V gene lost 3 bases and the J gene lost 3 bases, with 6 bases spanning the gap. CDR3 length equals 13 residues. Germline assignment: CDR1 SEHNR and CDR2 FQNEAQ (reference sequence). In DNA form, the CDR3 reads TGTGCCAGCAGCTTCTCTAACTACAATGAGCAGTTCTTC. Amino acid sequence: CASSFSNYNEQFF.

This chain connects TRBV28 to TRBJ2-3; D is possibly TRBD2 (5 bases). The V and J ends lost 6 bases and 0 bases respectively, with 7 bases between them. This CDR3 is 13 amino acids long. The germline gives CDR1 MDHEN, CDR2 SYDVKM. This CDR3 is CASRLESTDTQYF. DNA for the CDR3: TGTGCCAGCAGACTAGAGAGCACAGATACGCAGTATTTT.